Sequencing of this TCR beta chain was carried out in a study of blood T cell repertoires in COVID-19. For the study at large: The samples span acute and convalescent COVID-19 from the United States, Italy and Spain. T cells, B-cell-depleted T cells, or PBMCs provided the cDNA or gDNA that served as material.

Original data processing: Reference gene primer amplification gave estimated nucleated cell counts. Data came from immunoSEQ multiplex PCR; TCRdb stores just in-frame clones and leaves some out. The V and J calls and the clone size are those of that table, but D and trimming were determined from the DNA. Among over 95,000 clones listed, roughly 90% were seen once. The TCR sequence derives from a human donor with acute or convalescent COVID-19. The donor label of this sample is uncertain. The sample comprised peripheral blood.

In DNA form, the CDR3 reads TGTGCCAGCAGCCAAGTTCGGGGTTCTCCCTATGGCTACACCTTC. It is translated as CASSQVRGSPYGYTF. This chain joins TRBV4-2 and TRBJ1-2; D unresolved. The CDR3 totals 15 residues. Per germline, CDR1 LGHNA and CDR2 YNFKEQ. The V end was cut by 1 base, the J end by 4 bases, with 13 bases between.